The 18 T cell receptor beta chains in this list originate from one sample, sequenced in a study of T-cell reconstitution after alpha-beta-depleted transplantation in children. The study, taken as a whole, reports: There were reportedly several hundred expanded graft clones from which alpha-beta T cells came about two months after transplant.

Construction of the TCRbeta library involved unique molecular identifiers. Each CDR3 protein gets one entry after TCRdb re-called the PCR reads with MiXCR. The sample comprises about 32,000 distinct CDR3 sequences, roughly 6.7% of which are singletons, and about a quarter rests with the top ten. For these TCRs, the target antigens are not known. The sample consisted of peripheral blood, taken 60 days after TCRalphabeta/CD19-depleted stem cell transplant. These receptors were taken from a child less than two years old who had a stem cell transplant for acute myeloid leukemia, so the T cells may come from the graft donor.

This chain uses TRBV5-5 with TRBJ1-6; D ambiguous. Trimming took 0 bases from V and 8 from J, leaving 12 bases between them. The CDR3 totals 15 residues. In germline, CDR1 is SGHKS, CDR2 YYEKEE (reference sequence). The CDR3 reads CASSLALGRDSPLHF. CDR3 DNA sequence: TGTGCCAGCAGCTTGGCCCTTGGACGTGATTCACCCCTCCACTTT. The variable domain in full, completed from reference TRBV5-5 and TRBJ1-6, reads DAGVTQSPTHLIKTRGQQVTLRCSPISGHKSVSWYQQVLGQGPQFIFQYYEKEERGRGNFPDRFSARQFPNYSSELNVNALLLGDSALYLCASSLALGRDSPLHFGNGTRLTVT.

This clonotype was seen only a few times. The chain recombines TRBV12-3 or TRBV12-4 with TRBJ2-5, with 7 nucleotides matching TRBD2. CDR3 size: 16 residues. J gave up 5 bases and V 4 bases, and 13 bases lay outside the gene matches. CDR3 DNA sequence: TGTGCCAGCAGTTCGCTAGCGGAGGGCCCCCCCGAGACCCAGTACTTC. Its translation is CASSSLAEGPPETQYF.

This clonotype occurred many times. The V gene is TRBV12-3 or TRBV12-4, the J gene TRBJ1-1; the match to TRBD1 covers 8 bases. Trimming took 6 bases from V and 7 from J; bases not matched to a gene: 4. The length of the CDR3 is 12 residues. The CDR3 nucleotides read TGTGCCAGCAGACTGGGACAGGATGAAGCTTTCTTT. Translation: CASRLGQDEAFF.

This clonotype was found many times. The chain couples TRBV9 to TRBJ2-7; D is possibly TRBD1 (5 bases). The CDR3 extends over 13 amino acids. Per germline, CDR1 SGDLS and CDR2 YYNGEE. Trimming shortened V by 4 bases and J by 3 bases, and 11 bases separated the two germline ends. The CDR3 protein is CASSPGHRYEQYF. CDR3 DNA sequence: TGTGCCAGCAGCCCCGGACACCGCTACGAGCAGTACTTC.

This clonotype was counted ten times or more. The V and J genes are TRBV4-2 and TRBJ2-7, with TRBD2 as a possible D gene (6 bases). The CDR3 runs to 16 residues. V was pared by 1 base and J by 5 bases, with 18 bases between. Germline assignment: CDR1 LGHNA and CDR2 YNFKEQ. This chain's CDR3 is CASSQGWQGGMDEQYF. The CDR3 DNA sequence: TGTGCCAGCAGCCAAGGTTGGCAGGGCGGGATGGACGAGCAGTACTTC.

This clonotype appeared many times. J is TRBJ2-7 and V is TRBV27, with 8 bases lining up with TRBD2. CDR1 is MNHEY and CDR2 is SMNVEV in the germline V gene (reference sequence). Trimming cost V 3 bases and J 1 base; bases outside gene matches: 8. This CDR3 region has 16 residues. The CDR3 coding sequence is TGTGCCAGCAGTTTTCCTCCGGGGACTAGGTCCTACGAGCAGTACTTC. Its translation is CASSFPPGTRSYEQYF.

This clonotype is medium-sized within its sample. The genes are TRBV29-1 and TRBJ2-1, with D maybe TRBD1 (6 bases). Trimming cost V 4 bases and J 2 bases, with 9 bases left between them. The CDR3 length is 13 residues. Germline CDR1 reads SQVTM; CDR2 reads ANQGSEA. In DNA form, the CDR3 reads TGCAGCGTTGGTTCAGGGGCCTACAATGAGCAGTTCTTC. Protein: CSVGSGAYNEQFF.

In this sample, this clonotype is medium-sized. The rearrangement joins TRBV29-1 to TRBJ1-2; TRBD1 aligns across 7 bases. The CDR3 loop spans 13 amino acids. The V and J ends lost 5 bases and 6 bases, in that order; junction bases with no gene match: 9. CDR1 is SQVTM, CDR2 ANQGSEA, per germline. CDR3 sequence: CSVTVQGGDGYTF. The CDR3 DNA is TGCAGCGTTACGGTCCAGGGGGGAGATGGCTACACCTTC.

The chain has TRBV4-1 and TRBJ2-5; perhaps TRBD2 as D (6 bases). With 3 bases removed from V and 3 bases from J, the gap between germline ends came to 14 bases. In germline, CDR1 is MGHRA, CDR2 YSYEKL. The CDR3 is 15 residues long. The DNA of the CDR3 is TGCGCCAGCAGCCAGGCCGGGGGATCCGAAGAGACCCAGTACTTC. Translation: CASSQAGGSEETQYF.

The chain couples TRBV7-6 to TRBJ2-7; 9 positions agree with TRBD1. Germline loops: CDR1 SGHVS, CDR2 FNYEAQ. The CDR3 loop spans 16 amino acids. J lost 4 bases, V lost 5 bases, and 12 bases had no gene match. For the CDR3, the DNA is TGTGCCAGCAGCCCGGGACAGGGAAACCCTCTATACGAGCAGTACTTC. This encodes CASSPGQGNPLYEQYF.

This chain connects TRBV18 to TRBJ1-5; 7 bases agree with TRBD1. V was clipped by 3 bases and J by 5 bases; unmatched bases: 4. CDR3 length: 14 amino acids. CDR1 is KGHSH and CDR2 is LQKENI in the germline V gene. CDR3 DNA: TGTGCCAGCTCACCTCTGGGGACAGATCAGCCCCAGCATTTT. As protein: CASSPLGTDQPQHF.

This clonotype was seen at least ten times. The chain combines TRBV20-1 with TRBJ2-3; D could derive from TRBD1 or TRBD2 (6 bases each). Trimming removed 6 bases from V and 0 bases from J, with 22 bases in between. CDR1 is DFQATT, CDR2 SNEGSKA, per germline (reference sequence). The CDR3 runs to 17 residues. CDR3 residues: CSALKGGDLPSTDTQYF. The CDR3 nucleotides are TGCAGTGCCTTGAAGGGGGGCGACCTTCCTAGCACAGATACGCAGTATTTT.

The chain recombines TRBV27 with TRBJ2-1; tentative D call: TRBD1 (7 bases). This CDR3 is built from 15 residues. Trimming shortened V by 7 bases and J by 9 bases, and 22 bases separated the two germline ends. Looked up from germline, CDR1 is MNHEY and CDR2 is SMNVEV (reference sequence). In nucleotides, the CDR3 is TGTGCCAGCACCCATCAGGGGGGCCGAAAGAGTGAGCAGTTCTTC. It codes for CASTHQGGRKSEQFF.

Ten or more counts support this clonotype. The chain has TRBV9 and TRBJ2-7; 9 nucleotides match TRBD1. The CDR3 extends over 15 amino acids. V lost 2 bases and J lost 4; bases outside the gene matches: 7. Germline V gene sequence: CDR1 SGDLS, CDR2 YYNGEE. The CDR3 coding sequence is TGTGCCAGCAGCGTTGGGGGGGACAGGGTTTACGAGCAGTACTTC. This codes for CASSVGGDRVYEQYF. The full variable domain, its missing parts supplied by reference TRBV9 and TRBJ2-7, is DSGVTQTPKHLITATGQRVTLRCSPRSGDLSVYWYQQSLDQGLQFLIQYYNGEERAKGNILERFSAQQFPDLHSELNLSSLELGDSALYFCASSVGGDRVYEQYFGPGTRLTVT.

The rearrangement joins TRBV7-2 to TRBJ1-6, with D unclear. CDR1 is SGHTA and CDR2 is FQGNSA in the germline V gene. The length of the CDR3 is 14 residues. Trimming removed 3 bases at V and 3 bases at J, with 6 bases between. This CDR3 is CASSLAFYNSPLHF. CDR3 DNA: TGTGCCAGCAGCTTGGCGTTCTATAATTCACCCCTCCACTTT.

This clonotype was detected many times. V usage is TRBV9 and J usage is TRBJ2-5, with 8 bases aligning to TRBD1. Trimming at V came to 2 bases and at J to 2 bases, leaving 11 bases not matched to a gene. Germline V gene data show CDR1 as SGDLS and CDR2 as YYNGEE. The CDR3 runs to 17 residues. The chain's CDR3 is CASSVSARQGAQETQYF. CDR3 sequence (DNA): TGTGCCAGCAGCGTCAGCGCTCGGCAGGGGGCTCAAGAGACCCAGTACTTC.

This clonotype was counted ten times or more. V gene TRBV28 combines with J gene TRBJ2-7, with 9 bases that match TRBD1. V dropped 1 base and J dropped 4; count of bases not matched to a gene: 8. CDR1 and CDR2 from the germline V gene are MDHEN and SYDVKM. The CDR3 is 16 amino acids. The CDR3 sequence is CASSLSPGTGNYEQYF. The DNA of the CDR3 is TGTGCCAGCAGTTTATCACCCGGGACAGGGAATTACGAGCAGTACTTC.

The sample holds many counts of this clonotype. The rearrangement uses TRBV18 and TRBJ2-2; the D is unclear. Trimming took off 6 bases at V and 6 bases at J, with 2 bases between the two ends. The CDR3 totals 10 residues. Germline CDR1 and CDR2: KGHSH and LQKENI. CDR3 nucleotide sequence: TGTGCCAGCTCTTCCGGGGAGCTGTTTTTT. As protein: CASSSGELFF.